The 24 T cell receptor beta chains in this list originate from one sample, sequenced in a study of blood T cell repertoires in COVID-19. Only in-frame clones appear in the TCRdb table, and some are missing; sequencing was by immunoSEQ multiplex PCR. In the table there are roughly 330,000 clones, around 90% of which are singletons. The specimen was peripheral blood. These receptor sequences come from a man between 18 and 29 years old who had recovered from COVID-19.

This rearrangement joins TRBV6-1 to TRBJ2-1, with D uncertain. Looked up from germline, CDR1 is MNHNS and CDR2 is SASEGT. This CDR3 region has 13 residues. The V end was cut by 0 bases, the J end by 6 bases, with 6 bases between. The CDR3 protein is CASSEARVNEQFF. CDR3 bases: TGTGCCAGCAGTGAAGCTCGGGTCAATGAGCAGTTCTTC.

The CDR3 nucleotides are TGTGCCAGCAGCCGGGACAGGGGCACCGGGGAGCTGTTTTTT. Translated: CASSRDRGTGELFF. J is TRBJ2-2 and V is TRBV5-6; 10 bases line up with TRBD1. V shed 4 bases and J 4 bases; nucleotides not matched to a gene: 1. This CDR3 is 14 amino acids long. Looked up from germline, CDR1 is SGHDT and CDR2 is YYEEEE.

The chain uses TRBV2 and TRBJ2-2; D possibly corresponds to TRBD1 (5 bases). Germline CDR1 and CDR2: SNHLY and FYNNEI. Trimming cost V 4 bases and J 1 base, with 10 bases left between them. The CDR3 totals 15 residues. CDR3 coding DNA: TGTGCCAGCAGTGTTGGGCAGGGGAACACCGGGGAGCTGTTTTTT. Amino acid sequence: CASSVGQGNTGELFF.

This clone has a single count. The chain carries TRBV12-2 and TRBJ2-1; the table calls TRBD2, which could not be checked here. TRBV12-2 is termed a pseudogene. The CDR3 sequence is 18 residues long. Written as DNA, the CDR3 is TGTGCAAGTCGCTTAGCGAGAAACTATCAGAGCTCCTACAATGAGCAGTTCTTC. Its protein is CASRLARNYQSSYNEQFF.

CDR3 sequence reads: CATRPQQGSNQPQHF. In DNA, the CDR3 is TGTGCCACCCGCCCCCAACAGGGTAGCAATCAGCCCCAGCATTTT. The genes are TRBV6-5 and TRBJ1-5; maybe TRBD1 (6 bases). CDR3 length: 15 amino acids. CDR1 MNHEY and CDR2 SVGAGI come from the germline V gene. V lost 10 bases and J lost 0, with 16 bases in between.

V is TRBV5-1 and J is TRBJ2-1, with 9 bases that match TRBD2. CDR1 is SGHRS, CDR2 YFSETQ, per germline. V lost 4 bases to trimming and J lost 1 base; unmatched junction nucleotides: 6. The CDR3 has 16 amino acids. The CDR3 protein is CASSTIAGASYNEQFF. In DNA form, the CDR3 reads TGCGCCAGCAGCACTATAGCGGGAGCATCCTACAATGAGCAGTTCTTC.

On this clone itself: Other DNA sequences in this sample translate to the same CDR3. V is TRBV7-2 and J is TRBJ1-2, with TRBD1 matching over 9 bases. This CDR3 comprises 14 residues. V lost 5 bases, J lost 4 bases, and 5 bases stayed unmatched. The germline V gene has CDR1 SGHTA and CDR2 FQGNSA. The CDR3 nucleotides are TGTGCCAGCAGCCCCGGGACAGGGTTCTATGGCTACACCTTC. Translated, it gives CASSPGTGFYGYTF.

The chain has TRBV6-5 and TRBJ1-2; possibly TRBD1 for D (6 bases). The CDR3 loop spans 15 amino acids. Deletions cut 4 bases from V and 5 bases from J, with 17 bases between. Germline values: CDR1 MNHEY, CDR2 SVGAGI. CDR3 loop: CASSSGQKYQYGYTF. CDR3 in DNA: TGTGCCAGCAGTTCCGGACAGAAATACCAGTATGGCTACACCTTC.

This clone was counted between two and nine times. The chain recombines TRBV29-1 with TRBJ2-2; D may be TRBD1 (6 bases). V dropped 4 bases and J dropped 6 bases, with 12 bases sitting between them. The germline gives CDR1 SQVTM, CDR2 ANQGSEA. This CDR3 comprises 13 residues. The CDR3 protein is CSVGTGTAGELFF. CDR3 bases: TGCAGCGTTGGAACAGGGACCGCCGGGGAGCTGTTTTTT.

This chain joins TRBV7-2 and TRBJ2-1, with 7 nucleotides matching TRBD1. Germline V CDR1 and CDR2: SGHTA, FQGNSA. Trimming removed 5 bases from V and 0 bases from J; junction bases left unmatched: 7. The CDR3 is 16 residues long. CDR3 DNA sequence: TGTGCCAGCAGCCCACAGGGGCCGAGCTCCTACAATGAGCAGTTCTTC. Residues: CASSPQGPSSYNEQFF.

The chain employs TRBV2 and TRBJ1-2, with a tentative D call TRBD1 (6 bases). Germline V gene data show CDR1 as SNHLY and CDR2 as FYNNEI. V lost 5 bases to trimming and J lost 8 bases, with 12 bases between them. The CDR3 extends over 12 amino acids. The CDR3 protein is CASSNPGEGYTF. The DNA for the CDR3 is TGTGCCAGCAGTAACCCAGGGGAGGGCTACACCTTC.

This clone appeared a single time. The CDR3 region is CASSITGGNSNQPQHF. The CDR3 DNA reads TGTGCCAGCAGCATCACAGGGGGCAATAGCAATCAGCCCCAGCATTTT. This rearrangement joins TRBV7-2 to TRBJ1-5; 9 positions match TRBD1. The CDR3 covers 16 residues. Germline CDR1 SGHTA, CDR2 FQGNSA. Trimming took 5 bases from V and 0 from J; bases not matched to a gene: 5.

This chain joins TRBV19 and TRBJ1-2; weak D call: TRBD1 (6 bases). Germline CDR1 LNHDA, CDR2 SQIVND (reference sequence). This CDR3 is 17 amino acids long. V was pared by 4 bases and J by 1 base, with 19 bases between. The CDR3 spells CASSTQGLQSGNYGYTF. In nucleotides, the CDR3 is TGTGCCAGTAGTACCCAGGGGTTGCAATCTGGTAACTATGGCTACACCTTC. Based on the CDR3 plus reference TRBV19 and TRBJ1-2, the full variable domain is DGGITQSPKYLFRKEGQNVTLSCEQNLNHDAMYWYRQDPGQGLRLIYYSQIVNDFQKGDIAEGYSVSREKKESFPLTVTSAQKNPTAFYLCASSTQGLQSGNYGYTFGSGTRLTVV.

V is TRBV2 and J is TRBJ2-7; 8 bases line up with TRBD1. The CDR3 runs to 16 residues. J gave up 7 bases and V 3 bases, and 14 bases lay outside the gene matches. CDR1 SNHLY and CDR2 FYNNEI come from the germline V gene. The CDR3 DNA follows: TGTGCCAGCAGTGATTTAGGGACAGGCAAATTGGGAGAGCAGTACTTC. It translates to CASSDLGTGKLGEQYF.

The chain combines TRBV6-5 with TRBJ1-1, with TRBD1 identical over 9 bases. The germline V gene encodes CDR1 MNHEY and CDR2 SVGAGI. The V gene end was trimmed by 1 base and the J gene end by 10 bases; junction bases not matched to a gene: 10. The CDR3 has 15 amino acids. The CDR3 DNA sequence: TGTGCCAGCAGTTACTATGGGACAGGGATCGGGGGAGCTTTCTTT. Translated, it gives CASSYYGTGIGGAFF.

V usage is TRBV29-1 and J usage is TRBJ1-2; D is ambiguous. With 7 bases removed from V and 4 bases from J, the gap between germline ends came to 10 bases. Germline lookup yields CDR1 SQVTM and CDR2 ANQGSEA. The CDR3 is 11 amino acids. In DNA form, the CDR3 reads TGCAGCGCCTTTCTCAGCTATGGCTACACCTTC. Its protein is CSAFLSYGYTF. Together with reference TRBV29-1 and TRBJ1-2, the CDR3 gives the full variable domain: SAVISQKPSRDICQRGTSLTIQCQVDSQVTMMFWYRQQPGQSLTLIATANQGSEATYESGFVIDKFPISRPNLTFSTLTVSNMSPEDSSIYLCSAFLSYGYTFGSGTRLTVV.

The J gene is TRBJ2-3, the V gene TRBV7-3, with 9 nucleotides matching TRBD1. This CDR3 contains 16 residues. Germline V gene data show CDR1 as SGHTA and CDR2 as FQGTGA. The ends lost 5 bases at V and 10 bases at J; junction bases unmatched: 16. The CDR3 coding sequence is TGTGCCAGCAGCCCCGGGACAGGGTCGGGCTATGGAGCGCAGTATTTT. It translates to CASSPGTGSGYGAQYF. The full variable domain, completed using reference TRBV7-3 and TRBJ2-3, is GAGVSQTPSNKVTEKGKYVELRCDPISGHTALYWYRQSLGQGPEFLIYFQGTGAADDSGLPNDRFFAVRPEGSVSTLKIQRTERGDSAVYLCASSPGTGSGYGAQYFGPGTRLTVL.

The chain uses TRBV4-1 and TRBJ2-7, with D possibly matching TRBD1 (6 bases). From germline, CDR1 is MGHRA and CDR2 YSYEKL. There are 18 residues in the CDR3. Trimming took 3 bases from V and 0 from J, leaving 21 bases between them. The DNA of the CDR3 is TGCGCCAGCAGCCATCACCGGGGCGGACAGAAGAACTCCTACGAGCAGTACTTC. Protein sequence: CASSHHRGGQKNSYEQYF.

The gene calls are TRBV5-4 and TRBJ2-5; maybe TRBD2 (5 bases). The CDR3 consists of 14 residues. Germline CDR1 is SGHNT and CDR2 is YYREEE (reference sequence). Trimming removed 2 bases at V and 1 base at J, with 9 bases between. CDR3 loop: CASSLTGSQETQYF. As DNA, the CDR3 is TGTGCCAGCAGCTTAACGGGGAGCCAAGAGACCCAGTACTTC.

This chain connects TRBV2 to TRBJ2-5, with TRBD2 identical over 12 bases. Trimming took 6 bases from V and 4 from J; bases not matched to a gene: 6. Germline-derived CDR1 and CDR2 are SNHLY and FYNNEI. CDR3 size: 15 residues. The CDR3 coding sequence is TGTGCCAGCAGGCCTGAACTAGCGGGAGGAGAGACCCAGTACTTC. It encodes CASRPELAGGETQYF.

This sequence joins TRBV9 and TRBJ2-2; weak D call: TRBD1 (5 bases). The CDR3 length is 17 residues. Per the germline V gene, CDR1 is SGDLS and CDR2 is YYNGEE. Deletions cut 0 bases from V and 4 bases from J, with 16 bases between. CDR3 sequence reads: CASSVEAGAVTTGELFF. As DNA, the CDR3 is TGTGCCAGCAGCGTAGAGGCTGGGGCGGTAACCACCGGGGAGCTGTTTTTT.

CDR3: CASGLIVGYRNQPQHF. CDR3 DNA: TGTGCTAGTGGTTTGATTGTCGGTTATCGCAATCAGCCCCAGCATTTT. The V call is TRBV12-5, the J call TRBJ1-5; D unresolved. V lost 2 bases and J lost 2, with 13 bases in between. Germline V gene data show CDR1 as LGHNT and CDR2 as FRNRAP. The CDR3 length is 16 residues.

The rearrangement joins TRBV2 to TRBJ2-7, with 10 bases lining up with TRBD2. CDR3 size: 18 residues. The J segment lost 0 bases and the V segment lost 2 bases, leaving 10 bases of the junction unmatched. Germline-derived CDR1 and CDR2 are SNHLY and FYNNEI. CDR3 amino acids: CASSEWTSGGGYSYEQYF. The CDR3 coding sequence is TGTGCCAGCAGTGAATGGACTAGCGGAGGGGGTTACTCCTACGAGCAGTACTTC. Supplemented by reference TRBV2 and TRBJ2-7, the full variable domain reads EPEVTQTPSHQVTQMGQEVILRCVPISNHLYFYWYRQILGQKVEFLVSFYNNEISEKSEIFDDQFSVERPDGSNFTLKIRSTKLEDSAMYFCASSEWTSGGGYSYEQYFGPGTRLTVT.

The chain has TRBV4-3 and TRBJ1-5, with D possibly being TRBD1 (5 bases). Trimming stripped 1 base from V and 0 bases from J, with 10 bases between. In germline, CDR1 is LGHNA, CDR2 YSLEER. This CDR3 contains 16 residues. Here the CDR3 DNA reads TGCGCCAGCAGCCAAGGTACAGGCAGTAGCAATCAGCCCCAGCATTTT. Its translation is CASSQGTGSSNQPQHF.